This T cell receptor (beta chain) was identified in a study of control samples from healthy donors and cancer patients. V was clipped by 4 bases and J by 1 base; unmatched bases: 3. This CDR3 has 14 amino acids. CDR1 and CDR2 (germline): LGHDT, YNNKEL (reference sequence). Generated by immunoSEQ multiplex PCR, the TCRdb table keeps only in-frame clones and is missing some. Of under 100,000 clones in the sample, about 85% are singletons; the top ten hold approximately 15%. The TCR sequence derives from an older woman in good health. J is TRBJ1-1 and V is TRBV3-1 (or the pseudogene TRBV3-2), with 7 bases fitting TRBD1. Material: blood. CDR3: CASSLGQENTEAFF. Here the CDR3 DNA reads TGTGCCAGCAGCCTCGGACAGGAGAACACTGAAGCTTTCTTT.